This T cell receptor (beta chain) was identified in a study of Graves' ophthalmopathy and Graves' hyperthyroidism. Study-wide findings and caveats: Ophthalmopathy progression was predicted with roughly 68% sensitivity and about 72% specificity.

Germline loops: CDR1 SQVTM, CDR2 ANQGSEA. The CDR3 is 15 amino acids. V lost 1 base, J lost 5 bases, and 17 bases lay in between. Clinical symptoms, serum thyroxine, TRAb, thyroid ultrasound and orbital computed tomography formed the basis of diagnosis. Scientists amplified the TCR beta CDR3 regions from RNA transcripts. The library came from an HTBI-primed first-round RT-PCR and a second-round multiplex PCR. In TCRdb, the multiplex PCR reads were re-called with MiXCR into one record per CDR3 protein. The data contain over a million distinct CDR3 sequences, about two fifths of them singletons. This clonotype was observed at least ten times. What it binds is unknown.

The V and J genes are TRBV29-1 and TRBJ2-5, with a tentative D call TRBD2 (6 bases). This TCR was sampled from an adult man with Graves' hyperthyroidism. The sample comprised peripheral blood or thyroid tissue (not recorded which). The CDR3 spells CSVEGSAVGRETQYF. CDR3 sequence (DNA): TGCAGCGTTGAAGGGTCCGCCGTGGGGAGGGAGACCCAGTACTTC.